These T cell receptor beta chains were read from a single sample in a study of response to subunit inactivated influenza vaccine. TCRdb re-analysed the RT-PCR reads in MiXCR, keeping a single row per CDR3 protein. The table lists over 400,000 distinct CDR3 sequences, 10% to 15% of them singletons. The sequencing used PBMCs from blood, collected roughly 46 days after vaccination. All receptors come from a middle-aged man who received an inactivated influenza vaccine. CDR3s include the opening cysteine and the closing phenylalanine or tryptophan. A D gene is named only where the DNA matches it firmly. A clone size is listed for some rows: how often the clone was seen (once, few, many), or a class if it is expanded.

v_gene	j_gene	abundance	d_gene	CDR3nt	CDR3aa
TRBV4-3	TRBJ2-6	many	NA	TGCGCCAGCAGCCAAGATTTAACTGGGGCCAACGTCCTGACTTTC	CASSQDLTGANVLTF
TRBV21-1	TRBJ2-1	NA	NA	TGTGCCAGCAGCAAAGATATAGGGGCTGAGATTGAGCAGTTCTTC	CASSKDIGAEIEQFF
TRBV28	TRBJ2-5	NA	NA	TGTGCCAGCAGTTTAGTTGTCGTAGGTTCTTTGGGGACCCAGTACTTC	CASSLVVVGSLGTQYF
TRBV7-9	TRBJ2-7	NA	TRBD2	TGTGCCAGCAGCCCTGGGGGGGGAGGATACGAGCAGTACTTC	CASSPGGGGYEQYF
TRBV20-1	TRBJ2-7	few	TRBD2	TGCAGTGCTACCGGGACTAGCGGGAGATCAAGCCACGAGCAGTACTTC	CSATGTSGRSSHEQYF
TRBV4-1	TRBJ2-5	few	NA	TGCGCCAGCAGCTATACAGGGTGGGGGGAGACCCAGTACTTC	CASSYTGWGETQYF
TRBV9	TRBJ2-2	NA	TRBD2	TGTGCCAGCAGCGAGGGACTAGCGGGAGTTTACGGCGGGGAGCTGTTTTTT	CASSEGLAGVYGGELFF
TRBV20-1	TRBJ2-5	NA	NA	TGCAGTGCTAGAGATCATACAGGGTTTCAAGAGACCCAGTACTTC	CSARDHTGFQETQYF
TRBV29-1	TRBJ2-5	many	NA	TGCAGCGGGACCACTAGTGGAGAGACCCAGTACTTC	CSGTTSGETQYF
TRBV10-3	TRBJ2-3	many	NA	TGTGCCATCAGTATCAATGCGGATACGCAGTATTTT	CAISINADTQYF
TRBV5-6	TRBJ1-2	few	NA	TGTGCCAGCAGCTTTCAAGGACGGTTTCTATATGGCTACACCTTC	CASSFQGRFLYGYTF
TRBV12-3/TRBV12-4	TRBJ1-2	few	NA	TGTGCCAGCAGTTTATGGCAGGTGGCAGTCACCTTC	CASSLWQVAVTF
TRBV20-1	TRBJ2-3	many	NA	TGCAGTGCTAGCTACAATACCATGCGACTGGATACGCAGTATTTT	CSASYNTMRLDTQYF
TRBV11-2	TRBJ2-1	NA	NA	TGTGCCAGCAGCTTAGATACAGGGATAGGATATGAGCAGTTCTTC	CASSLDTGIGYEQFF
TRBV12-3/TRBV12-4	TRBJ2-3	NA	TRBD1	TGTGCCAGCAGTTTGACGGTTTACACGGGACAGACAGATACGCAGTATTTT	CASSLTVYTGQTDTQYF
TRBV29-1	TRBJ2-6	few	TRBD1	TGCAGCGTTGAAGGGGACAGGGACTCTGGGGCCAACGTCCTGACTTTC	CSVEGDRDSGANVLTF
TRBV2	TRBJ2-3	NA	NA	TGTGCCAGCAGGCCATTGGGGACAGATACGCAGTATTTT	CASRPLGTDTQYF
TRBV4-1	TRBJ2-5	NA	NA	TGCGCCAGCAGCCAAGTGGCTAGCCGGCAAGAGACCCAGTACTTC	CASSQVASRQETQYF
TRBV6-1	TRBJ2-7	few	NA	TGTGCCAGCAGAGGACCCGGCCCCTACGAGCAGTACTTC	CASRGPGPYEQYF
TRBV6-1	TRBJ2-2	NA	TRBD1	TGTGCCAGCAGCCAAGCGGACAGGGAACGGGCCGGGGAGCTGTTTTTT	CASSQADRERAGELFF
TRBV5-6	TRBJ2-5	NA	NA	TGTGCCAGCAGACCAAACCCCGGGACGGTTGGGGAGACCCAGTACTTC	CASRPNPGTVGETQYF
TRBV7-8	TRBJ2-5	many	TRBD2	TGTGCCAGCAGCCCCTCTCTAGCGGGAGAGGTCCAAGAGACCCAGTACTTC	CASSPSLAGEVQETQYF
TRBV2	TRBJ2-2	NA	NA	TGTGCCAGCAACCTGGGGCAGGGCGGCACCGGGGAGCTGTTTTTT	CASNLGQGGTGELFF
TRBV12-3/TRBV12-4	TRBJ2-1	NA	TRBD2	TGTGCCAGCAGTTCCGGCCTAGCGGGAGCCCATGAGCAGTTCTTC	CASSSGLAGAHEQFF
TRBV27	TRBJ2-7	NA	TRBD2	TGTGCCAGCAGCTCGGGACTACTCTACGAGCAGTACTTC	CASSSGLLYEQYF
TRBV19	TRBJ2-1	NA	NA	TGTGCCAGTAGAAGAGGGGCCGGGAATGAGCAGTTCTTC	CASRRGAGNEQFF
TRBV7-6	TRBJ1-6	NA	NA	TGTGCCAGCAGCTTAGCTACCGGGTCCAATAATTCACCCCTCCACTTT	CASSLATGSNNSPLHF
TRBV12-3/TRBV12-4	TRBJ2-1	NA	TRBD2	TGTGCCAGCAGTTTAGCGCTCTCGAGAGCGGGAGTACACTACAATGAGCAGTTCTTC	CASSLALSRAGVHYNEQFF
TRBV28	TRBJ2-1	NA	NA	TGTACCAGCAGTTTAGGGGGAGTTTTATCGGGACACTCGTTTAGTGAGCAGTTCTTC	CTSSLGGVLSGHSFSEQFF
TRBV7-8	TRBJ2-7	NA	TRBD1	TGTGCCAGCAGCTTCGAGACAGGGGAAAACGAGCAGTACTTC	CASSFETGENEQYF
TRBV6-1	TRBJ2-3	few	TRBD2	TGTGCCACCCTCCCCCTAGCGGGGAAAGATACGCAGTATTTT	CATLPLAGKDTQYF
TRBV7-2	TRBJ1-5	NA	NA	TGTGCCAGCAGCTTAGCTTGGAGCAATCAGCCCCAGCATTTT	CASSLAWSNQPQHF
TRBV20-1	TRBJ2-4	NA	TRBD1	TGCAGTGCTAAGGGGGCAAACATTCAGTACTTC	CSAKGANIQYF
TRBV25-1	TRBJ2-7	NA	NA	TGTGCCAGCACGGGCGTCTACGAGCAGTACTTC	CASTGVYEQYF
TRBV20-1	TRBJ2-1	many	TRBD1	TGCAGTGCTAGTGACAGGGGGCGTATAAATGAGCAGTTCTTC	CSASDRGRINEQFF
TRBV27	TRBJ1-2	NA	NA	TGTGCCAGCAGTGCAGGGGTTAACTATGGCTACACCTTC	CASSAGVNYGYTF
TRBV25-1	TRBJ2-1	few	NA	TGTGCCAGCAGTGCCCCCGGACCCTACAATGAGCAGTTCTTC	CASSAPGPYNEQFF
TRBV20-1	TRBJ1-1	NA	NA	TGCAGTGTTGAGGACGTTCGGGAAGCTTTCTTT	CSVEDVREAFF
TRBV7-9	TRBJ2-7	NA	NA	TGTGCCAGCAGCTTAAGGGGGTGGTACGAGCAGTACTTC	CASSLRGWYEQYF
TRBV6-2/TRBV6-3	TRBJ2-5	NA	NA	TGTGCCAGCAAGTCACTAGGGCAAGAGACCCAGTACTTC	CASKSLGQETQYF